Each of the 13 T cell receptor beta chains below was sequenced from the same sample in a study of control samples from healthy donors and cancer patients. TCRdb's copy holds only in-frame clones and misses some; the assay was immunoSEQ multiplex PCR. The sample has around 110,000 clones; approximately 93% are singletons. Specimen: blood. The receptors come from a young man in good health.

This clone is a singleton in its sample. V gene TRBV21-1 combines with J gene TRBJ2-7; TRBD2, the table's D call, lacks a check against the DNA. TRBV21-1 is marked as a pseudogene. There are 13 residues in the CDR3. CDR3 sequence: CASSKGGLAQQYV. The CDR3 region has the DNA TGTGCCAGCAGCAAAGGTGGACTAGCTCAGCAGTACGTC.

This clone has a single count. The chain carries TRBV13 and TRBJ1-1, with D perhaps matching TRBD1 (5 bases). Germline-derived CDR1 and CDR2 are PRHDT and FYEKMQ (reference sequence). The V end lost 3 bases, the J end lost 1 base, and 15 bases lay between the germline ends. This CDR3 is 16 amino acids long. The CDR3 DNA sequence: TGTGCCAGCAGCTTCATAAGGCAGACAGAGAACACTGAAGCTTTCTTT. This sequence encodes CASSFIRQTENTEAFF. The variable domain in full, completed from reference TRBV13 and TRBJ1-1, reads AAGVIQSPRHLIKEKRETATLKCYPIPRHDTVYWYQQGPGQDPQFLISFYEKMQSDKGSIPDRFSAQQFSDYHSELNMSSLELGDSALYFCASSFIRQTENTEAFFGQGTRLTVV.

The chain has TRBV6-5 and TRBJ1-5, with 9 bases that match TRBD1. With V trimmed by 6 bases and J by 2 bases, 5 bases remained unmatched. The CDR3 has 15 amino acids. Germline lookup yields CDR1 MNHEY and CDR2 SVGAGI. The CDR3 DNA reads as TGTGCCAGCAGGGGGACAGGGCGACGCAATCAGCCCCAGCATTTT. This translates into CASRGTGRRNQPQHF.

The V gene is TRBV11-1, the J gene TRBJ1-6, with D maybe TRBD1 (5 bases). Trimming cost V 3 bases and J 7 bases, with 16 bases left between them. This CDR3 contains 16 residues. Germline CDR1 reads SGHAT; CDR2 reads FQDESV (reference sequence). CDR3 residues: CASSLQDGGANSPLHF. CDR3 sequence (DNA): TGTGCCAGCAGCTTGCAGGATGGCGGGGCGAATTCACCCCTCCACTTT.

The V gene is TRBV27, the J gene TRBJ1-1; weak D call: TRBD1 (5 bases). Per germline, CDR1 MNHEY and CDR2 SMNVEV (reference sequence). CDR3 length: 14 residues. V lost 3 bases and J 5 bases, leaving 13 bases between the germline ends. CDR3 nucleotide sequence: TGTGCCAGCAGTTTCAGGGTTGGGGTGACTGAAGCTTTCTTT. The encoded protein is CASSFRVGVTEAFF.

CDR3 nucleotides: TGTGCCAGCAGCGTAAGGACAGGGACCGTTGGCTACACCTTC. Protein: CASSVRTGTVGYTF. The chain joins TRBV9 to TRBJ1-2; 8 bases match TRBD1. V lost 1 base, J lost 7 bases, and 6 bases stayed unmatched. The germline CDR1 and CDR2 sequences are SGDLS and YYNGEE. The CDR3 runs to 14 residues.

The chain carries TRBV6-5 and TRBJ1-2; 7 bases are shared with TRBD1. The V segment lost 0 bases and the J segment 8 bases; nucleotides outside the gene matches: 6. There are 14 residues in the CDR3. Looked up from germline, CDR1 is MNHEY and CDR2 is SVGAGI. CDR3 bases: TGTGCCAGCAGTTACTCCGAGGGGGCCAAGGGCTACACCTTC. Its protein product is CASSYSEGAKGYTF.

The chain is built from TRBV24-1 and TRBJ1-1; D is unclear. The CDR3 length is 13 residues. In germline, CDR1 is KGHDR, CDR2 SFDVKD. The V and J ends lost 8 bases and 0 bases respectively, with 9 bases between them. This chain's CDR3 is CATKASVNTEAFF. As DNA, the CDR3 is TGTGCCACCAAAGCCTCGGTGAACACTGAAGCTTTCTTT.

The rearrangement links TRBV27 to TRBJ2-6, with unresolved D. Germline lookup yields CDR1 MNHEY and CDR2 SMNVEV (reference sequence). The CDR3 spans 15 residues. Trimming took 3 bases from V and 0 from J, leaving 6 bases between them. The CDR3 DNA is TGTGCCAGCAGTTTTTCCTACTCTGGGGCCAACGTCCTGACTTTC. Residues: CASSFSYSGANVLTF.

This chain uses TRBV3-1 (or the pseudogene TRBV3-2) with TRBJ2-2, with unresolved D. Trimming left V 4 bases short and J 5 bases short, with 5 bases between. The CDR3 loop spans 12 amino acids. Germline values: CDR1 LGHDT, CDR2 YNNKEL (reference sequence). The CDR3 bases are TGTGCCAGCAGCCCCTGGACCGGGGAGCTGTTTTTT. It yields the protein CASSPWTGELFF.

The chain uses TRBV14 and TRBJ2-1; D is possibly TRBD1 or TRBD2 (5 bases each). Germline V gene sequence: CDR1 SGHDN, CDR2 FVKESK. V was shortened by 4 bases and J by 3 bases, with 31 bases between the two germline ends. This CDR3 is built from 21 residues. Here the CDR3 DNA reads TGTGCCAGCAGCCTAGGGGCAGGGAGCTTTAATCCTGAAGGCGGCTACAATGAGCAGTTCTTC. This sequence encodes CASSLGAGSFNPEGGYNEQFF.

The rearrangement joins TRBV5-5 to TRBJ2-2, with D perhaps TRBD1 (6 bases). Trimming pared 3 bases from V and 4 bases from J, leaving 13 bases between. Per germline, CDR1 SGHKS and CDR2 YYEKEE (reference sequence). This CDR3 region has 15 residues. CDR3 bases: TGTGCCAGCAGCTCCGGGCACAGGGTCACCGGGGAGCTGTTTTTT. Residues: CASSSGHRVTGELFF.

The chain is built from TRBV6-1 and TRBJ2-2; 10 bases agree with TRBD1. Trimming cost V 4 bases and J 3 bases; bases outside gene matches: 5. From germline, CDR1 is MNHNS and CDR2 SASEGT. The CDR3 contains 16 residues. The CDR3 nucleotides read TGTGCCAGCAGTGCCAGGACAGGGGGTGACACCGGGGAGCTGTTTTTT. It specifies CASSARTGGDTGELFF.